This TCR beta chain derives from a study of blood T cell repertoires in COVID-19 (dated by TCRdb to the early 2020s). Background on the whole study: The collaborator samples originated in the United States, Italy and Spain and spanned the acute and convalescent phases of COVID-19. Where HLA class I and class II types were available, the types were taken from metadata supplied by the sample provider, not from assay-based typing. Deeply sampled blood TCRbeta repertoires from subjects exposed to, actively infected with, or recovered from COVID-19 were included in the dataset. Samples came from the ongoing ImmuneRACE study (first 160 participants) plus 1,254 subjects from 6 global collaborators. Nearly every sample came with metadata listing a de-identified subject ID, COVID-19 status, age in years and sex. The material from the prospective study consisted of cDNA or gDNA derived from T cells, B-cell-depleted T cells, or PBMCs. The repertoires were released in a freely available public database intended as a resource for research on the immune response to SARS-CoV-2. What the study reported, not specific to this receptor: The amount of clinical and demographic metadata varied by source and participant and was provided uncurated.

At one collaborating source in Seattle, patients were enrolled during active infection and were followed longitudinally through the course of disease. Each collaborating institution followed its own protocols to collect whole blood in K2EDTA tubes. Collaborator samples were shipped for TCRbeta analysis as frozen whole blood, isolated PBMCs, or DNA extracted from either sample type. Comment on this clone: What this receptor recognizes is not known. One base away there is no much larger clone; base qualities are not given.

TCRbeta CDR3 regions were amplified from genomic DNA by means of the immunoSEQ Assay, a bias-controlled multiplex PCR. As for the original processing: The number of nucleated cells in each sample was estimated by amplification of reference gene primers within the assay. To quantify the absolute abundance of each unique TCRbeta CDR3 rearrangement, sequence reads were collapsed and filtered. For each sample, productive Simpson clonality was calculated as the square root of Simpson's diversity index across productive rearrangements. What TCRdb holds here is the immuneACCESS table cut down to in-frame rearrangements. Part of the clones is not present; checked against another copy, under half of the missing clones reflect an unresolved V gene, and the others are unexplained. D and trimming come from the DNA, and the V and J calls and clone size come from that table. The sample includes about 16,000 clones, with about 89% observed a single time. Approximately 34% of the sample rests with the top ten.

V trim: 4 bases; J trim: 2 bases; unmatched bases: 4. The CDR1 and CDR2 encoded by the germline V gene are SNHLY and FYNNEI. Including the terminal cysteine and phenylalanine, the CDR3 comprises 14 residues. Left in the record is the CDR3 DNA by itself, 42 bases read in frame from the first base. This TCR was sampled from a woman of 80 years or more with COVID-19, enrolled during active disease. The chain uses TRBV2 and TRBJ2-7; TRBD1 agrees with 8 junctional bases. Sequences were obtained from peripheral blood. The CDR3 is CASSGGQAPYEQYF. DNA sequence: TGTGCCAGCAGTGGGGGACAGGCCCCCTACGAGCAGTACTTC.